This T cell receptor beta chain originates from a study of PD-L1 blockade in urothelial cancer (dated by TCRdb to between 2016 and 2019). Regarding the study in general: Therapy was started at some point between 2013 and 2015 for all patients, and atezolizumab 1,200 mg was administered intravenously every 3 weeks. Somatic, immune and clinical correlates of response to PD-L1 blockade with atezolizumab in urothelial cancer were the focus of an exploratory multi-omic analysis. Patients had an ECOG performance status of 0 or 1 and had received between 0 and 3 prior chemotherapy regimens. Durable clinical benefit meant progression-free survival longer than 6 months, and TCR features were also tested against progression-free and overall survival. About 90% of the 29 patients were males with bladder-origin urothelial cancer, and about 60% of the roughly 29 reported a prior smoking history. TCR sequencing covered pretreatment tumor samples and matched, serially collected peripheral blood taken before and after atezolizumab treatment. Twenty-nine patients had pretreatment blood TCR-seq, some 25 had at least one posttreatment blood collection, and some 25 had tumor TCR-seq. Some ten patients reached durable clinical benefit, while about 19 patients did not. Blood samples were analyzed at 3 weeks after treatment start (second dose) and at 6 weeks after treatment start. A median of around 150,000 T cells and around 81,000 unique TCRs was obtained from blood samples, and a median clonality of roughly 0.074 was observed. In the same patients, pretreatment tumors underwent whole exome sequencing and RNA sequencing in addition to TCR sequencing.

Synthetic TCR analog templates were spiked into each PCR to estimate absolute template abundance from read counts. Using the immunoSEQ assay, TCRbeta CDR3 regions were amplified from genomic DNA with bias-controlled V and J gene primers. Sequencing of rearranged TCRbeta segments was performed at approximately 20X coverage. As for how the authors treated the data: Sequencing errors were corrected by clustering, and CDR3s were annotated against IMGT so that V, D and J genes could be assigned. Downstream analyses used only productive TCRbeta rearrangements, leaving out any out-of-frame or stop-codon sequences. Clonality was calculated as one minus the Shannon entropy normalized by the log of the number of unique productive sequences. Fisher's exact test with Benjamini-Hochberg correction, at a threshold of adjusted p below 0.01, was used to find clones that differed between time points or between blood and tumor. This immuneACCESS table, as held by TCRdb, lists in-frame sequences with V and J called but not all clones. Of the missing ones, under half trace to an unresolved V gene in checked studies; the others have no known cause. V and J calls and clone size are given by that table; D and trimming were obtained from the DNA. This sample holds 20,000 to 25,000 clones; roughly 84% were observed only once. Jointly, the top ten make up less than 2% of the sample.

What the time point label conveys for this sample: peripheral blood 6 weeks after treatment start. The cohort comprised more than 25 patients with locally advanced or metastatic urothelial carcinoma treated at Memorial Sloan Kettering on a trial protocol. Peripheral blood mononuclear cells were collected pretreatment and during treatment, at between 1 and 8 total time points per patient. The Qiagen DNeasy Blood extraction kit was used to purify genomic DNA from total PBMCs and tumor samples. PBMCs were collected pretreatment and during treatment, and were isolated and stored as previously described. In regard to this clone: Its antigen is unknown. No much larger clone is present one base from it, and per-base qualities are unavailable.

CDR1 and CDR2, looked up from the germline V gene, are MNHNS and SASEGT. After removal of 4 bases from V and 4 bases from J, the junction retains 6 bases not matched to a gene. Measured from the cysteine to the phenylalanine, the CDR3 is 14 residues long. Left in the record is the CDR3 DNA by itself, 42 bases read in frame from the first base. Findings and caveats that apply to the study as a whole: Small sample size (n ≈ 27) and many exploratory analyses mean the results are intended to be hypothesis-generating. At 3 weeks after the start of treatment, tumor-associated TCR clones in peripheral blood had expanded more in patients with durable benefit (n of about 21, p = 0.022). A pretreatment peripheral blood TCR clonality below the median was linked to improved progression-free and overall survival.

The sequence derives from a man aged 65 to 85 with urothelial cancer. The specimen was PBMCs, collected around atezolizumab (anti-PD-L1) treatment. Recombination connected TRBV6-1 to TRBJ1-2; 7 of the junction bases match TRBD1. The CDR3 here reads CASSVPRGSYGYTF. Here is the DNA: TGTGCCAGCAGTGTCCCCAGGGGGAGCTATGGCTACACCTTC.